These 27 T cell receptor beta chains share one sample of origin, sequenced in a study of brain T cells in children with intractable seizures. Repertoires were generated with immunoSEQ multiplex PCR, while TCRdb's copy carries only in-frame clones and drops some. The sample has about 340,000 clones; roughly 92% are singletons. Time point denoted: blood from clinic visit 5 months post-surgery; TSC patient then seizure free. The sequences come from peripheral blood, collected roughly 5 months after surgery. The receptors shown here come from a boy in the first two years of life with tuberous sclerosis and intractable seizures.

CDR3 in DNA: TGTGCCATCAGTGCAACACTAGGGACGGGGACCTACGAGCAGTACTTC. It yields the protein CAISATLGTGTYEQYF. This rearrangement joins TRBV10-3 to TRBJ2-7; D tentatively fits TRBD1 or TRBD2 (5 bases each). CDR3 length equals 16 residues. Germline assignment: CDR1 ENHRY and CDR2 SYGVKD. Trimming shortened V by 4 bases and J by 2 bases, and 18 bases separated the two germline ends.

The V and J genes are TRBV4-1 and TRBJ2-7; no definite D call. With 0 bases removed from V and 7 bases from J, the gap between germline ends came to 16 bases. This CDR3 has 15 amino acids. Per germline, CDR1 MGHRA and CDR2 YSYEKL. CDR3 in DNA: TGCGCCAGCAGCCAAGATGGCCTGGGCTTGGGGGAGCAGTACTTC. It translates to CASSQDGLGLGEQYF.

This clone was detected once. This chain uses TRBV13 with TRBJ2-2; 9 bases match TRBD1. The CDR3 loop spans 15 amino acids. Trimming removed 5 bases from V and 3 bases from J; junction bases left unmatched: 4. The germline CDR1 and CDR2 sequences are PRHDT and FYEKMQ (reference sequence). CDR3 residues: CASSRTGAYTGELFF. The CDR3 nucleotides read TGTGCCAGCAGCCGGACAGGGGCTTACACCGGGGAGCTGTTTTTT. Full variable domain (remainder filled in from reference TRBV13 and TRBJ2-2): AAGVIQSPRHLIKEKRETATLKCYPIPRHDTVYWYQQGPGQDPQFLISFYEKMQSDKGSIPDRFSAQQFSDYHSELNMSSLELGDSALYFCASSRTGAYTGELFFGEGSRLTVL.

This sequence joins TRBV27 and TRBJ1-2, with 9 bases identical to TRBD1. Per the germline V gene, CDR1 is MNHEY and CDR2 is SMNVEV (reference sequence). CDR3 length equals 14 residues. V was pared by 5 bases and J by 6 bases, with 7 bases of the junction left unmatched. Here the CDR3 reads CASSVTGTGNGYTF. The CDR3 DNA reads TGTGCCAGCAGTGTTACCGGGACAGGGAATGGCTACACCTTC.

In its sample, this clone was seen a few times. This chain links TRBV2 with TRBJ1-6, with D possibly being TRBD1 (5 bases). The CDR3 has 14 amino acids. Germline V gene sequence: CDR1 SNHLY, CDR2 FYNNEI. V dropped 4 bases and J dropped 6 bases, with 10 bases sitting between them. CDR3 in amino acids: CASSGDSRNSPLHF. In nucleotides, the CDR3 is TGTGCCAGCAGTGGTGACAGTCGTAATTCACCCCTCCACTTT. The entire variable domain, with the rest obtained from reference TRBV2 and TRBJ1-6, is as follows: EPEVTQTPSHQVTQMGQEVILRCVPISNHLYFYWYRQILGQKVEFLVSFYNNEISEKSEIFDDQFSVERPDGSNFTLKIRSTKLEDSAMYFCASSGDSRNSPLHFGNGTRLTVT.

The chain has TRBV4-2 and TRBJ2-2; 8 bases map to TRBD2. Per the germline V gene, CDR1 is LGHNA and CDR2 is YNFKEQ. Trimming took 0 bases from V and 4 from J; bases not matched to a gene: 4. The length of the CDR3 is 16 residues. CDR3 amino acids: CASSQEAGGFTGELFF. For the CDR3, the DNA is TGTGCCAGCAGCCAAGAGGCGGGGGGTTTCACCGGGGAGCTGTTTTTT.

The rearrangement links TRBV6-5 to TRBJ1-3; maybe TRBD1 (5 bases). Germline assignment: CDR1 MNHEY and CDR2 SVGAGI. V lost 4 bases and J lost 0, with 10 bases in between. This CDR3 comprises 15 residues. The CDR3 sequence is CASSFGGGSGNTIYF. The CDR3 nucleotides are TGTGCCAGCAGTTTCGGGGGGGGCTCTGGAAACACCATATATTTT.

The J gene is TRBJ1-2, the V gene TRBV30; no reliable D call. Trimming removed 0 bases at V and 2 bases at J, with 13 bases between. The CDR3 is 15 amino acids. The germline V gene encodes CDR1 GTSNPN and CDR2 SVGIG (reference sequence). The CDR3 DNA reads TGTGCCTGGAGTGTACGGGTAATCTTAAACTATGGCTACACCTTC. Protein sequence: CAWSVRVILNYGYTF.

There are a few counts of this clone. The chain couples TRBV5-6 to TRBJ1-2; D is uncertain. Between the trimmed V and J ends, which lost 0 bases and 5 bases, there was a span of 2 bases. Germline V gene data show CDR1 as SGHDT and CDR2 as YYEEEE. There are 11 residues in the CDR3. The chain's CDR3 is CASSLGYGYTF. CDR3 sequence (DNA): TGTGCCAGCAGCTTGGGGTATGGCTACACCTTC.

The V and J genes are TRBV6-1 and TRBJ1-5; D unresolved. Germline V gives CDR1 MNHNS, CDR2 SASEGT. The CDR3 sequence is 12 residues long. V lost 3 bases and J lost 7, with 7 bases in between. CDR3 in amino acids: CASSEPPQPQHF. In DNA form, the CDR3 reads TGTGCCAGCAGTGAGCCGCCCCAGCCCCAGCATTTT.

This chain connects TRBV6-5 to TRBJ1-1, with D possibly matching TRBD1 (6 bases). CDR1 and CDR2 (germline): MNHEY, SVGAGI. The CDR3 has 15 residues. Trimming stripped 3 bases from V and 7 bases from J, with 18 bases between. CDR3 sequence reads: CASSYTTGTSFEAFF. As DNA, the CDR3 is TGTGCCAGCAGTTATACAACCGGGACATCGTTTGAAGCTTTCTTT.

The rearrangement uses TRBV9 and TRBJ2-3; 8 bases fit TRBD2. Germline CDR1 reads SGDLS; CDR2 reads YYNGEE. With 0 bases clipped from V and 4 bases from J, the junction kept 4 bases outside the gene matches. This CDR3 comprises 15 residues. The CDR3 DNA reads TGTGCCAGCAGCGTAGACGGGAGGGGGGCAGATACGCAGTATTTT. Encoded protein: CASSVDGRGADTQYF.

Only a few counts were recorded for this clone. The chain employs TRBV19 and TRBJ1-5; TRBD1 aligns across 7 bases. The CDR3 loop spans 14 amino acids. The V gene's germline CDR1 is LNHDA and CDR2 SQIVND (reference sequence). J gave up 3 bases and V 3 bases, and 2 bases lay outside the gene matches. For the CDR3, the DNA is TGTGCCAGTAGTATTGACAGGGTCAATCAGCCCCAGCATTTT. Its protein product is CASSIDRVNQPQHF.

The chain joins TRBV6-2 or TRBV6-3 to TRBJ1-2, with D possibly matching TRBD1 (5 bases). The length of the CDR3 is 13 residues. The germline CDR1 and CDR2 sequences are MNHEY and SVGEGT. The V and J ends lost 5 bases and 6 bases respectively, with 13 bases between them. The CDR3 DNA reads TGTGCCAGCAGTCCCCCCGGACACAATGGCTACACCTTC. This codes for CASSPPGHNGYTF.

V is TRBV11-2 and J is TRBJ2-7; 8 bases map to TRBD2. V lost 5 bases to trimming and J lost 3 bases; unmatched junction nucleotides: 9. The CDR3 covers 15 residues. The germline CDR1 and CDR2 sequences are SGHAT and FQNNGV. Here the CDR3 DNA reads TGTGCCAGCAGCCTTTTAGGACTAGCCGGCTACGAGCAGTACTTC. Its protein is CASSLLGLAGYEQYF.

This clone was detected only once. The chain employs TRBV7-2 and TRBJ1-2, with a possible D match to TRBD1 (6 bases). Germline V gene sequence: CDR1 SGHTA, CDR2 FQGNSA. The CDR3 covers 13 residues. Trimming removed 5 bases from V and 8 bases from J, with 15 bases in between. The CDR3 coding sequence is TGTGCCAGCAGCGACAGGCCGGGCTGGGGCTACACCTTC. It yields the protein CASSDRPGWGYTF. Full variable domain (outside the CDR3, taken from reference TRBV7-2 and TRBJ1-2): GAGVSQSPSNKVTEKGKDVELRCDPISGHTALYWYRQSLGQGLEFLIYFQGNSAPDKSGLPSDRFSAERTGGSVSTLTIQRTQQEDSAVYLCASSDRPGWGYTFGSGTRLTVV.

DNA of the CDR3: TGTGCCAGCAGCGAGTTACCCGGGCCCGCGGGGGAGCAGTACTTC. Translating gives CASSELPGPAGEQYF. The chain couples TRBV27 to TRBJ2-7; D is possibly TRBD2 (6 bases). In germline, CDR1 is MNHEY, CDR2 SMNVEV (reference sequence). V lost 6 bases and J 7 bases, leaving 22 bases between the germline ends. The CDR3 extends over 15 amino acids.

V usage is TRBV5-1 and J usage is TRBJ2-1, with 9 bases matching TRBD2. Germline loops: CDR1 SGHRS, CDR2 YFSETQ. The CDR3 is 15 residues long. V shed 0 bases and J 6 bases; nucleotides not matched to a gene: 4. The CDR3, as DNA: TGCGCCAGCAGCTTGGACAGCGGGGGGTCCAATGAGCAGTTCTTC. Residues: CASSLDSGGSNEQFF.

This chain joins TRBV15 and TRBJ2-1; 8 bases match TRBD1. The CDR3 has 19 residues. After removal of 0 bases from V and 2 bases from J, the junction contained 12 bases not matched to a gene. In germline, CDR1 is LNHNV, CDR2 YYDKDF (reference sequence). The DNA of the CDR3 is TGTGCCACCAGCAGAGAGGGGGCTGAATGGGACAGGCCCTACAATGAGCAGTTCTTC. Its translation: CATSREGAEWDRPYNEQFF. The full variable domain, with the rest looked up from reference TRBV15 and TRBJ2-1, is DAMVIQNPRYQVTQFGKPVTLSCSQTLNHNVMYWYQQKSSQAPKLLFHYYDKDFNNEADTPDNFQSRRPNTSFCFLDIRSPGLGDTAMYLCATSREGAEWDRPYNEQFFGPGTRLTVL.

The V and J genes are TRBV7-9 and TRBJ2-1; D unclear. V was cut by 3 bases and J by 6 bases, with 0 bases left in between. There are 10 residues in the CDR3. Germline V gene sequence: CDR1 SEHNR, CDR2 FQNEAQ (reference sequence). CDR3 bases: TGTGCCAGCAGCTTCAATGAGCAGTTCTTC. The encoded protein is CASSFNEQFF.

Comments on this clone: Other nucleotide sequences from this sample produce the same CDR3. The rearrangement links TRBV5-1 to TRBJ2-7, with TRBD1 as a possible D gene (5 bases). Trimming left V 3 bases short and J 2 bases short, with 9 bases between. The CDR3 extends over 13 amino acids. Per the germline V gene, CDR1 is SGHRS and CDR2 is YFSETQ. The CDR3 spells CASSWGSTYEQYF. The CDR3 bases are TGCGCCAGCAGCTGGGGCAGTACCTACGAGCAGTACTTC.

This chain links TRBV30 with TRBJ2-7; 7 bases are a match to TRBD2. The V segment lost 3 bases and the J segment 6 bases; nucleotides outside the gene matches: 8. Germline V lookup: CDR1 GTSNPN, CDR2 SVGIG (reference sequence). This CDR3 has 13 residues. CDR3 nucleotides: TGTGCCTGGAGAGGACTAGGTAGTTTCGAGCAGTACTTC. It yields the protein CAWRGLGSFEQYF.

The genes are TRBV11-2 and TRBJ2-3; D is perhaps TRBD1 or TRBD2 (5 bases each). Germline V gene lookup returns CDR1 SGHAT and CDR2 FQNNGV. V lost 1 base, J lost 5 bases, and 16 bases lay in between. The CDR3 spans 16 residues. CDR3 region: CASSLVGALKGDTQYF. For the CDR3, the DNA is TGTGCCAGCAGCTTAGTCGGGGCGCTTAAGGGAGATACGCAGTATTTT.

This clone was seen once. The same CDR3 is also encoded by other DNA sequences in this sample. The chain carries TRBV20-1 and TRBJ1-2; D gene ambiguous. Trimming left V 0 bases short and J 1 base short, with 0 bases between. The CDR3 length is 11 residues. CDR1 DFQATT and CDR2 SNEGSKA come from the germline V gene (reference sequence). The CDR3 DNA follows: TGCAGTGCTAGAGATAACTATGGCTACACCTTC. It specifies CSARDNYGYTF.

As to this clone: At one of its ends the junction is not consistent with the germline gene, which may arise from a read error. This chain joins TRBV11-3 and TRBJ2-1; tentative D call: TRBD1 (6 bases). The CDR3 runs 17 residues. The germline V gene encodes CDR1 SGHNT and CDR2 YENEEA. CDR3 in DNA: TGTGCCAGCAACTTATTCCGGCAGGGGAGCTCCTACAATGAGCAGTTCTTC. The encoded protein is CASNLFRQGSSYNEQFF. Looking up the rest from reference TRBV11-3 and TRBJ2-1 gives the full variable domain: EAGVVQSPRYKIIEKKQPVAFWCNPISGHNTLYWYLQNLGQGPELLIRYENEEAVDDSQLPKDRFSAERLKGVDSTLKIQPAELGDSAVYLCASNLFRQGSSYNEQFFGPGTRLTVL.

The genes are TRBV28 and TRBJ1-2, with D perhaps TRBD1 (6 bases). Looked up from germline, CDR1 is MDHEN and CDR2 is SYDVKM. Trimming cost V 7 bases and J 1 base, with 13 bases left between them. The CDR3 contains 14 residues. The DNA of the CDR3 is TGTGCCAGCAAGACCAGGGGAGATAACTATGGCTACACCTTC. Translating it yields CASKTRGDNYGYTF.

The chain carries TRBV5-1 and TRBJ1-3; no clear D gene. Trimming pared 4 bases from V and 0 bases from J, leaving 17 bases between. The CDR3 sequence is 17 residues long. Germline CDR1 SGHRS, CDR2 YFSETQ. In DNA, the CDR3 is TGCGCCAGCAGCGTGGACGGGTCATGGGACTCTGGAAACACCATATATTTT. Its translation is CASSVDGSWDSGNTIYF.